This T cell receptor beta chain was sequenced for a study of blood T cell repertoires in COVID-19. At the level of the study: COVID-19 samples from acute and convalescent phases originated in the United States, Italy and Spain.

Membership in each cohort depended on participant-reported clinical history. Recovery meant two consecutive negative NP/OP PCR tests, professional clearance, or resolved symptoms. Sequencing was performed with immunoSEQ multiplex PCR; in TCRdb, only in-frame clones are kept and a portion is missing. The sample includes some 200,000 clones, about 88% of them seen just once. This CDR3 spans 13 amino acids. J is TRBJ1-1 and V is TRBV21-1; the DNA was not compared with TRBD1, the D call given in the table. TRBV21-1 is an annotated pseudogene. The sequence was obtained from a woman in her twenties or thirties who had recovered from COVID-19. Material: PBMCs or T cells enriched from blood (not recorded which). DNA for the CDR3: TGTGCCAGCAGCAAGAGAGGGGGCACTGAAGCTTTCTTT. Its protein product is CASSKRGGTEAFF.